This entry features one T cell receptor beta chain sequence. The data derive from a study of blood T cell repertoires in COVID-19. About the study: Italy, Spain and the United States were the sources of the convalescent and acute COVID-19 samples. T cells, B-cell-depleted T cells, or PBMCs supplied cDNA or gDNA.

Trimming left V 2 bases short and J 4 bases short, with 16 bases between. The CDR3 is 15 amino acids. Germline V gives CDR1 SGHDT, CDR2 YYEEEE. As handled by the study authors: Amplification with reference gene primers provided the estimates of nucleated cell counts. The protocol was immunoSEQ multiplex PCR, while the TCRdb copy is restricted to in-frame clones and leaves out a portion. The DNA was the basis for D and trimming; V, J and clone size are from that table. The repertoire includes 55,000 to 95,000 clones, roughly 80% of them detected once, and around 20% sits in the top ten. The genes are TRBV5-6 and TRBJ2-7; unclear D gene. Source material: peripheral blood. The source of this sequence is a woman aged 70 to 79 with acute or convalescent COVID-19. The CDR3 spells CASSFGLRNVYEQYF. The CDR3 nucleotides are TGTGCCAGCAGCTTTGGTCTCAGGAATGTATACGAGCAGTACTTC.